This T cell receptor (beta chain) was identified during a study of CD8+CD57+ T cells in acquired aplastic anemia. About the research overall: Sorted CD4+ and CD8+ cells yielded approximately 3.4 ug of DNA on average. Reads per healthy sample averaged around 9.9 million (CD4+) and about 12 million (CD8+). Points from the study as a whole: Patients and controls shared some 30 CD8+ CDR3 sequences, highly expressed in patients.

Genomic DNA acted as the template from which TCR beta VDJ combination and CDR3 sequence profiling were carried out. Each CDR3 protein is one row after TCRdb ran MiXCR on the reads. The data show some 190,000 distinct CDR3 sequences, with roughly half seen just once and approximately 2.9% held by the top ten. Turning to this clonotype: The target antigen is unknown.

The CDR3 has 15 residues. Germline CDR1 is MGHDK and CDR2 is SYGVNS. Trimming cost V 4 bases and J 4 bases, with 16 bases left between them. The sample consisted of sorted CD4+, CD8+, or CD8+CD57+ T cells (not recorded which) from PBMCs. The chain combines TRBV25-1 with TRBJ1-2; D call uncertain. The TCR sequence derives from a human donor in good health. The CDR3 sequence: CASSVYGPGGYGYTF. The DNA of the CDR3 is TGTGCCAGCAGTGTATATGGACCCGGTGGCTATGGCTACACCTTC.